These 23 T cell receptor beta chains were all obtained from the same sample, sequenced in a study of blood T cell repertoires in COVID-19. Using immunoSEQ multiplex PCR, the repertoire was profiled, and TCRdb retains in-frame clones only, with some absent. This table has about 100,000 clones, roughly nine tenths appearing once. Input material: peripheral blood. These receptors originate from a man aged 45 to 65 with active COVID-19.

This clone occurred a few times. The chain couples TRBV5-1 to TRBJ1-2; D is unresolved. CDR1 is SGHRS, CDR2 YFSETQ, per germline. The CDR3 is 13 amino acids. Trimming removed 1 base from V and 5 bases from J, with 9 bases in between. CDR3 sequence reads: CASSLSQEYGYTF. In DNA form, the CDR3 reads TGCGCCAGCAGCTTGTCCCAGGAATATGGCTACACCTTC.

The chain is built from TRBV10-2 and TRBJ2-2, with D perhaps matching TRBD2 (6 bases). With 7 bases removed from V and 2 bases from J, the gap between germline ends came to 11 bases. Per the germline V gene, CDR1 is WSHSY and CDR2 is SAAADI. This CDR3 spans 14 amino acids. CDR3 sequence (DNA): TGCGCCAGCATAGTGGGAGGCAACACCGGGGAGCTGTTTTTT. It translates to CASIVGGNTGELFF.

V gene TRBV19 combines with J gene TRBJ1-2; no firm D call. Per germline, CDR1 LNHDA and CDR2 SQIVND (reference sequence). V lost 7 bases and J lost 8, with 20 bases in between. The CDR3 covers 14 residues. This chain's CDR3 is CASTVQVATGGYTF. The CDR3 DNA reads as TGTGCCAGTACTGTTCAGGTGGCAACTGGCGGCTACACCTTC.

The chain combines TRBV19 with TRBJ1-5, with unresolved D. CDR3 length: 13 amino acids. V dropped 3 bases and J dropped 7 bases, with 10 bases sitting between them. Germline assignment: CDR1 LNHDA and CDR2 SQIVND (reference sequence). Here the CDR3 reads CASSIQVVQPQHF. CDR3 nucleotide sequence: TGTGCCAGTAGTATCCAGGTTGTACAGCCCCAGCATTTT.

The chain uses TRBV11-3 and TRBJ2-7, with 8 positions matching TRBD2. CDR3 size: 14 residues. Germline assignment: CDR1 SGHNT and CDR2 YENEEA. J was trimmed by 4 bases and V by 4 bases; bases with no gene match: 6. The CDR3 region has the DNA TGTGCCAGCAGCTCGGGACTAGGGGCGTACGAGCAGTACGTC. Its protein product is CASSSGLGAYEQYV.

V gene TRBV18 combines with J gene TRBJ2-7; the D gene is possibly TRBD2 (5 bases). Germline V gene data show CDR1 as KGHSH and CDR2 as LQKENI. Trimming took 4 bases from V and 5 from J, leaving 18 bases between them. The CDR3 contains 15 residues. CDR3 in amino acids: CASSQNTGTPHEQYV. Written as DNA, the CDR3 is TGTGCCAGCTCACAAAATACGGGAACTCCCCACGAGCAGTACGTC.

The rearrangement joins TRBV30 to TRBJ2-1; D is ambiguous. With 2 bases removed from V and 6 bases from J, the gap between germline ends came to 2 bases. CDR3 size: 10 residues. The germline CDR1 and CDR2 sequences are GTSNPN and SVGIG (reference sequence). The CDR3 protein is CAWSRNEQFF. DNA for the CDR3: TGTGCCTGGAGTCGCAATGAGCAGTTCTTC.

The chain has TRBV19 and TRBJ1-1, with 8 bases that match TRBD1. The length of the CDR3 is 15 residues. Trimming removed 5 bases from V and 4 bases from J; junction bases left unmatched: 9. Germline CDR1 is LNHDA and CDR2 is SQIVND (reference sequence). The CDR3 DNA is TGTGCCAGTAGTCCCCGGACAGGGTCCCGCACTGAAGCTTTCTTT. This translates into CASSPRTGSRTEAFF. Full variable domain (outside the CDR3, taken from reference TRBV19 and TRBJ1-1): DGGITQSPKYLFRKEGQNVTLSCEQNLNHDAMYWYRQDPGQGLRLIYYSQIVNDFQKGDIAEGYSVSREKKESFPLTVTSAQKNPTAFYLCASSPRTGSRTEAFFGQGTRLTVV.

The gene calls are TRBV6-1 and TRBJ1-1; unclear D gene. Between the trimmed V and J ends, which lost 2 bases and 1 base, there was a span of 8 bases. This CDR3 spans 14 amino acids. Per germline, CDR1 MNHNS and CDR2 SASEGT. The CDR3 sequence: CASSEIRRNTEAFF. The CDR3 nucleotides are TGTGCCAGCAGTGAAATACGGAGGAACACTGAAGCTTTCTTT.

The V and J genes are TRBV6-5 and TRBJ2-1; weak D call: TRBD1 (6 bases). Between the trimmed V and J ends, which lost 8 bases and 0 bases, there was a span of 14 bases. Looked up from germline, CDR1 is MNHEY and CDR2 is SVGAGI. The CDR3 contains 15 residues. For the CDR3, the DNA is TGTGCCAGCCATGAGGGGGTGAGCTCCTACAATGAGCAGTTCTTC. Protein: CASHEGVSSYNEQFF.

The chain recombines TRBV18 with TRBJ2-5; 10 bases fit TRBD2. The germline V gene encodes CDR1 KGHSH and CDR2 LQKENI. J was trimmed by 3 bases and V by 6 bases; bases with no gene match: 7. The CDR3 is made up of 15 amino acids. The CDR3 DNA is TGTGCCAGCTCGAATTCCGGGACTAGCGAAGAGACCCAGTACTTC. It codes for CASSNSGTSEETQYF.

This rearrangement joins TRBV5-4 to TRBJ2-3; tentatively, D is TRBD2 (5 bases). The length of the CDR3 is 14 residues. V was shortened by 4 bases and J by 0 bases, with 9 bases between the two germline ends. Germline V gives CDR1 SGHNT, CDR2 YYREEE (reference sequence). CDR3 sequence: CASSRTWSTDTQYF. The CDR3 bases are TGTGCCAGCAGCCGGACTTGGAGCACAGATACGCAGTATTTT.

The chain links TRBV10-3 to TRBJ2-1, with D possibly TRBD2 on 6 matching bases. The CDR3 extends over 13 amino acids. Per germline, CDR1 ENHRY and CDR2 SYGVKD. V gave up 10 bases and J gave up 4 bases, with 14 bases separating them. CDR3 in DNA: TGTGCCACCGGGGGTCAGGGATACAATGAGCAGTTCTTC. Translating gives CATGGQGYNEQFF.

Here the CDR3 DNA reads TGTGCCAGCAGCTTAGTAGTAGCGGGAGGGCCTAACTTCTACGAGCAGTACGTC. Amino acid sequence: CASSLVVAGGPNFYEQYV. The genes are TRBV7-2 and TRBJ2-7; TRBD2 matches at 11 bases. The germline gives CDR1 SGHTA, CDR2 FQGNSA. The CDR3 sequence is 18 residues long. Unmatched junction bases numbered 11, after V lost 1 base and J lost 3 bases.

CDR3 DNA: TGCAGCGTTACAGGACAGAGGCATGAGACCCAGTACTTC. It specifies CSVTGQRHETQYF. J is TRBJ2-5 and V is TRBV29-1; perhaps TRBD1 as D (6 bases). Trimming removed 5 bases from V and 5 bases from J, with 15 bases in between. CDR3 size: 13 residues. Germline lookup yields CDR1 SQVTM and CDR2 ANQGSEA. Full variable domain (outside the CDR3, taken from reference TRBV29-1 and TRBJ2-5): SAVISQKPSRDICQRGTSLTIQCQVDSQVTMMFWYRQQPGQSLTLIATANQGSEATYESGFVIDKFPISRPNLTFSTLTVSNMSPEDSSIYLCSVTGQRHETQYFGPGTRLLVL.

V is TRBV24-1 and J is TRBJ1-2; D is ambiguous. From germline, CDR1 is KGHDR and CDR2 SFDVKD. The CDR3 is 13 amino acids. V was clipped by 3 bases and J by 4 bases, with 8 bases between them. CDR3 region: CATSDSNSYGYTF. The DNA of the CDR3 is TGTGCCACCAGTGATAGTAACAGCTATGGCTACACCTTC.

This chain connects TRBV4-2 to TRBJ1-1; D gene unclear. Germline V gene lookup returns CDR1 LGHNA and CDR2 YNFKEQ. The V and J ends lost 3 bases and 0 bases respectively, with 20 bases between them. The CDR3 sequence is 18 residues long. This CDR3 is CASSHGPGRRAMNTEAFF. The CDR3 coding sequence is TGTGCCAGCAGCCATGGTCCCGGGAGGAGGGCGATGAACACTGAAGCTTTCTTT.

V and J are TRBV29-1 and TRBJ1-5, with 8 nucleotides matching TRBD1. Germline-derived CDR1 and CDR2 are SQVTM and ANQGSEA. This CDR3 has 14 residues. The trim removed 6 bases at V and 7 bases at J, leaving 11 bases unmatched. The CDR3: CSVADRGLGQPQHF. In DNA form, the CDR3 reads TGCAGCGTCGCCGACAGGGGTTTAGGCCAGCCCCAGCATTTT.

This clone was detected once. V is TRBV27 and J is TRBJ2-3, with a weak D call TRBD2 (7 bases). The CDR3 has 14 residues. Between the trimmed V and J ends, which lost 6 bases and 5 bases, there was a span of 15 bases. Germline CDR1 reads MNHEY; CDR2 reads SMNVEV (reference sequence). The CDR3 loop reads CASRGKGGIDTQYF. The CDR3 coding sequence is TGTGCCAGCAGGGGAAAGGGGGGGATAGATACGCAGTATTTT.

This clone was detected only once. This chain uses TRBV29-1 with TRBJ1-3; D not resolved. Germline V gives CDR1 SQVTM, CDR2 ANQGSEA. The CDR3 length is 15 residues. V was pared by 4 bases and J by 2 bases, with 15 bases between. The CDR3 spells CSVAFLTRAGNTIYF. CDR3 coding DNA: TGCAGCGTTGCGTTTTTGACCCGGGCTGGAAACACCATATATTTT.

The V gene is TRBV5-5, the J gene TRBJ2-6; 7 nucleotides align to TRBD1. V trimming: 4 bases; J trimming: 2 bases; junction bases outside the gene matches: 3. The CDR3 loop spans 15 amino acids. Germline lookup yields CDR1 SGHKS and CDR2 YYEKEE (reference sequence). CDR3 in DNA: TGTGCCAGCAGCCGGGGACAGACTGGGGCCAACGTCCTGACTTTC. Translation gives CASSRGQTGANVLTF.

V is TRBV6-1 and J is TRBJ2-7; 7 nucleotides agree with TRBD2. The CDR3 sequence is 16 residues long. Germline loops: CDR1 MNHNS, CDR2 SASEGT. With 2 bases clipped from V and 2 bases from J, the junction kept 9 bases outside the gene matches. The CDR3 DNA reads as TGTGCCAGCAGTGAAAATGGAGCGGGGCCAACCTACGAGCAGTACTTC. Amino acids: CASSENGAGPTYEQYF.

The J gene is TRBJ1-1, the V gene TRBV5-4; 11 bases line up with TRBD1. This CDR3 has 13 residues. Germline V lookup: CDR1 SGHNT, CDR2 YYREEE (reference sequence). The V and J ends lost 0 bases and 10 bases, in that order; junction bases with no gene match: 2. CDR3 in amino acids: CASSLAGQGGAFF. The CDR3 region has the DNA TGTGCCAGCAGCTTGGCGGGACAGGGGGGAGCTTTCTTT.